This paragraph reports one TCR beta chain. Antigen: not known. This CDR3 is built from 15 residues. Germline V lookup: CDR1 MDHEN, CDR2 SYDVKM. Losses at the gene ends were 0 bases for V and 1 base for J; bases not matched to a gene: 2. The sample is drawn from a study of OX40 agonist ivuxolimab in advanced cancers. Study background: People in dose escalation had one of these cancers: hepatocellular carcinoma, melanoma, renal cell or head and neck cancer.

Profiled with immunoSEQ multiplex PCR; TCRdb holds only in-frame clones, not every one. The sample includes approximately 40,000 clones, 88% seen only once; the top ten take about 13%. Study conclusions and caveats: At 0.1 to 3.0 mg/kg, clonal expansion of CD4+ and CD8+ blood T cells had occurred by week 6. The work left the antigen specificity of expanded peripheral T cells undetermined. Among the lowest levels of clonal expansion were found in partial responders at 0.1-3.0 mg/kg.

This chain joins TRBV28 and TRBJ1-1; 7 nucleotides agree with TRBD1. This specimen consisted of CD4+ or CD8+ T cells sorted from blood, obtained in a trial of the OX40 agonist ivuxolimab. This TCR was recovered from an adult with an advanced solid tumor such as melanoma, head and neck, liver or kidney cancer. The CDR3 here is CASSLWTGKNTEAFF. Here the CDR3 DNA reads TGTGCCAGCAGTTTATGGACAGGGAAGAACACTGAAGCTTTCTTT.